This is a list of T cell receptor beta chains from one sample in a study of T cell repertoires in cytomegalovirus infection. The antigens these receptors bind are not known. In TCRdb, the reads were re-called with MiXCR into one record per CDR3 protein. Seen here are some 800,000 distinct CDR3 sequences, approximately 32% observed once, and the top ten hold roughly 12%. The input for sequencing was cultured CD8+ T cells from PBMCs, taken from culture after CMV antigen stimulation. The origin of the receptors is a human donor in good health (CMV status not recorded). Some clones in this sample may be carry-over from other donors' samples. Both conserved end residues are part of each CDR3. A D gene is named only where the DNA matches it firmly. Size tells how often a clone was seen (once, few, many) or the class of an expanded clone, and some rows leave it out.

>TRBJ2-1|13|NA|NA|TRBV5-8
TGTGCCAGCAGCTTGGTGGCTACCAATGAGCAGTTCTTC
CASSLVATNEQFF
>TRBJ2-1|19|NA|TRBD2|TRBV12-3/TRBV12-4
TGTGCCAGCAGTGAAAAGGGACTAGCGGGGGGGAGCTCCTACAATGAGCAGTTCTTC
CASSEKGLAGGSSYNEQFF
>TRBJ2-6|18|few|NA|TRBV5-6
TGTGCCAGCAGCTTGTCTGTGACGGCCAACTCTGGGGCCAACGTCCTGACTTTC
CASSLSVTANSGANVLTF
>TRBJ2-3|16|NA|TRBD2|TRBV10-2
TGCGCCAGCGGGGACCCGGCGGGGGGGCCAACAGATACGCAGTATTTT
CASGDPAGGPTDTQYF
>TRBJ1-2|14|NA|NA|TRBV7-9
TGTGCCAGCAGCCAAACAGGGTCTAACTATGGCTACACCTTC
CASSQTGSNYGYTF
>TRBJ2-1|13|many|NA|TRBV12-3/TRBV12-4
TGTGCCAGCAGTCCTCATTCCTACAATGAGCAGTTCTTC
CASSPHSYNEQFF
>TRBJ2-3|14|NA|TRBD1|TRBV7-2
TGTGCCAGCAGCAGACAGGGGGCGAAGGATACGCAGTATTTT
CASSRQGAKDTQYF
>TRBJ1-5|14|NA|NA|TRBV27
TGTGCCAGCAAAGCGGGGGGGAGCAATCAGCCCCAGCATTTT
CASKAGGSNQPQHF
>TRBJ2-1|14|few|TRBD2|TRBV6-2/TRBV6-3
TGTGCCAGCAGTTACGCCCGGGGGGGCAATGAGCAGTTCTTC
CASSYARGGNEQFF
>TRBJ2-2|15|many|NA|TRBV7-2
TGTGCCAGCAGCTTTTGGGGGGGCAACACCGGGGAGCTGTTTTTT
CASSFWGGNTGELFF
>TRBJ2-7|14|NA|NA|TRBV6-5
TGTGCCAGCAGTACGTGGACGGACTCCTACGAGCAGTACTTC
CASSTWTDSYEQYF
>TRBJ2-2|16|NA|NA|TRBV27
TGTGCCAGCCGGTCTGCAGGGGTAGGACGAACCGGGGAGCTGTTTTTT
CASRSAGVGRTGELFF
>TRBJ2-7|15|few|TRBD1|TRBV6-2/TRBV6-3
TGTGCCAGCAGTTTCTCCGGGACAGGGGGCACCGAGCAGTACTTC
CASSFSGTGGTEQYF
>TRBJ2-7|13|NA|NA|TRBV27
TGTGCCAGCAGTACCGGACTCTCCTACGAGCAGTACTTC
CASSTGLSYEQYF
>TRBJ2-1|16|few|TRBD2|TRBV5-1
TGCGCCAGCAGCCCCTATGCAAGCGGGGGCTACAATGAGCAGTTCTTC
CASSPYASGGYNEQFF
>TRBJ2-3|14|NA|NA|TRBV2
TGTGCCAGCAGTGCGGGACTTTACACAGATACGCAGTATTTT
CASSAGLYTDTQYF
>TRBJ1-6|16|NA|TRBD1|TRBV20-1
TGCAGTGCTAGGGAAGACAGGGGGCCCTATAATTCACCCCTCCACTTT
CSAREDRGPYNSPLHF
>TRBJ2-7|14|NA|TRBD1|TRBV20-1
TGCAGTGCAATCCGGGACAGGGGGCCCAACGAGCAGTACTTC
CSAIRDRGPNEQYF
>TRBJ2-3|14|NA|NA|TRBV6-5
TGTGCCGTAAGACGGGACATCAACACAGATACGCAGTATTTT
CAVRRDINTDTQYF
>TRBJ1-5|14|many|TRBD1|TRBV7-8
TGTGCCAGCAGCCCCCACAGGGGGCCTCAGCCCCAGCATTTT
CASSPHRGPQPQHF
>TRBJ2-3|14|few|NA|TRBV24-1
TGTGCCACCAGTGCGAGAGGGAACACAGATACGCAGTATTTT
CATSARGNTDTQYF
>TRBJ2-7|16|NA|TRBD1|TRBV7-8
TGTGCCAGCAGCCAAAGAACAGGGGTTAATTCCTACGAGCAGTACTTC
CASSQRTGVNSYEQYF
>TRBJ2-1|16|NA|NA|TRBV7-2
TGTACCAGCAGCTTAGGGGGACACCCTTCCTACAATGAGCAGTTCTTC
CTSSLGGHPSYNEQFF
>TRBJ2-7|15|few|NA|TRBV28
TGTGCCAGCAGTTTATCGCCCGGGATAGCCTACGAGCAGTACTTC
CASSLSPGIAYEQYF
>TRBJ1-4|15|NA|NA|TRBV9
TGTGCCAGCAGCGAAGCGTCAAGGACTAATGAAAAACTGTTTTTT
CASSEASRTNEKLFF
>TRBJ2-6|17|NA|NA|TRBV6-5
TGTGCCAGCAGCTCCGACAGCCTCGTTTCTGGGGCCAACGTCCTGACTTTC
CASSSDSLVSGANVLTF
>TRBJ1-2|13|few|NA|TRBV7-8
TGTGCCAGCAGCCCTACACCTCTACAGGACTACACCTTC
CASSPTPLQDYTF
>TRBJ2-2|11|NA|NA|TRBV19
TGTGCCCTAGGGCACGGCGGGGAGCTGTTTTTT
CALGHGGELFF
>TRBJ1-2|15|NA|NA|TRBV11-2
TGTGCCAGCAGCTTAGTAGGGCAGGAGATGTATGGCTACACCTTC
CASSLVGQEMYGYTF
>TRBJ2-1|12|few|NA|TRBV29-1
TGCAGCGCCTTAAGGGGCAACAATGAGCAGTTCTTC
CSALRGNNEQFF
>TRBJ2-7|15|NA|NA|TRBV3-1
TGTGCCAGCAGCCAAGATCAGGGGGGGACTGCCGAGCAGTACTTC
CASSQDQGGTAEQYF
>TRBJ1-1|16|few|TRBD1|TRBV6-1
TGTGCCAGCAGTGAATACGGACAGGGGGGAGTCACTGAAGCTTTCTTT
CASSEYGQGGVTEAFF
>TRBJ1-3|20|many|TRBD1|TRBV11-3
TGTGCCAGCAGCTTATCGCGCGGACAGGGCCTTCCTGACTCTGGAAACACCATATATTTT
CASSLSRGQGLPDSGNTIYF
>TRBJ2-3|15|many|NA|TRBV7-9
TGTGCCAGCAGCTTAGTCGCGTCTAGCACAGATACGCAGTATTTT
CASSLVASSTDTQYF
>TRBJ2-5|17|NA|NA|TRBV9
TGTGCCAGCAGCGTAGGTGGGGGCCGGGGGAACCAAGAGACCCAGTACTTC
CASSVGGGRGNQETQYF
>TRBJ1-6|19|NA|NA|TRBV6-8
TGTGCCAGCAGGTACTCGAGTTCAGTTGGGTACTCCTATAATTCACCCCTCCACTTT
CASRYSSSVGYSYNSPLHF
>TRBJ2-2|17|NA|NA|TRBV6-5
TGTGCCAGCAGTTACTTCCCCGGGCCTGGGGACACCGGGGAGCTGTTTTTT
CASSYFPGPGDTGELFF
>TRBJ1-1|13|NA|NA|TRBV6-6
TGTGCCAGCAGTCTAGTCAGCAGCCATGAAGCTTTCTTT
CASSLVSSHEAFF
>TRBJ2-6|18|many|TRBD1|TRBV7-2
TGTGCCAGCAGCGTAAGGACAGGGGAGCACTCTGGGGCCAACGTCCTGACTTTC
CASSVRTGEHSGANVLTF
>TRBJ2-1|15|few|TRBD2|TRBV6-7
TGTGCCAGCAACGGACTAGCGGGGGGGCGGAATGAGCAGTTCTTC
CASNGLAGGRNEQFF